This T cell receptor (beta chain) appears in the sequencing data of a study of blood T cells in healthy people across ages. The sample providers were healthy Caucasian people from Russia, aged about 6 to 100. Samples had at least 6 million PBMCs isolated from them. A second PCR of roughly 6 to 12 cycles used a sample-barcoded 5' primer and a J-beta primer mix. A single record per CDR3 protein comes from TCRdb applying MiXCR to the 5' RACE reads. The sample gives 590,000 or so distinct CDR3 sequences, roughly 31% of which show up once; about 15% is in the top ten. This clonotype was detected ten times or more. What it recognizes is unknown. V gave up 2 bases and J gave up 1 base, with 10 bases separating them. The germline V gene has CDR1 LGHNA and CDR2 YSLEER. The CDR3 runs to 15 residues. Study-wide findings and caveats: Versus aged donors, long-lived donors had higher diversity and more naive CD4+ cells. Naive T cell percentage and TCR beta diversity correlated strongly.

This clonotype was sampled from an elderly woman in good health. The V and J genes are TRBV4-3 and TRBJ2-3, with D unresolved. Sequencing was done on a sample of blood. The CDR3 protein is CASSQRVSGTDTQYF. The CDR3 bases are TGCGCCAGCAGCCAACGAGTCTCTGGCACAGATACGCAGTATTTT.